A single sample gave rise to the 27 T cell receptor beta chains below, sequenced in a study of post-analysis software for immune sequencing data. General study findings and limits: Higher frequency in patients than in controls was seen for roughly five TRBV segments, with TRBV5-6, TRBV5-1 and TRBV20-1 among them.

Tagging with unique molecular identifiers was a feature of the TCR beta cDNA libraries. Each CDR3 protein is one row after TCRdb ran MiXCR on the PCR reads. The sample lists about 620,000 distinct CDR3 sequences, about 40% occurring once. These receptors have no known antigen. Sequenced sample: blood. The receptors originated from a girl aged 5 to 17 with multiple sclerosis.

The chain joins TRBV12-3 or TRBV12-4 to TRBJ2-6; D is unresolved. V was shortened by 7 bases and J by 1 base, with 8 bases between the two germline ends. The CDR3 extends over 14 amino acids. The CDR3, as DNA: TGTGCCAGCACCTTCTCATCTGGGGCCAACGTCCTGACTTTC. It yields the protein CASTFSSGANVLTF.

The V and J genes are TRBV11-2 and TRBJ2-7; 9 bases align to TRBD2. The CDR3 is 13 residues long. The V gene end was trimmed by 10 bases and the J gene end by 3 bases; junction bases not matched to a gene: 7. Germline assignment: CDR1 SGHAT and CDR2 FQNNGV. CDR3: CATRAGGIYEQYF. The CDR3 coding sequence is TGTGCCACCCGAGCGGGGGGAATCTACGAGCAGTACTTC.

This chain uses TRBV7-2 with TRBJ2-3, with unresolved D. Germline CDR1 and CDR2: SGHTA and FQGNSA. The V and J ends lost 3 bases and 4 bases respectively, with 8 bases between them. The CDR3 runs to 13 residues. The DNA for the CDR3 is TGTGCCAGCAGCTTCCGACGCCCAGATACGCAGTATTTT. Residues: CASSFRRPDTQYF.

The genes are TRBV12-3 or TRBV12-4 and TRBJ2-5, with D uncertain. This CDR3 contains 13 residues. Trimming removed 6 bases from V and 9 bases from J, with 17 bases in between. CDR3 in amino acids: CASSLQNPGPQYF. CDR3 sequence (DNA): TGTGCCAGCAGCCTACAGAACCCCGGGCCCCAGTACTTC.

This clonotype was observed a handful of times. The gene calls are TRBV12-3 or TRBV12-4 and TRBJ2-5; 10 positions match TRBD2. With 6 bases clipped from V and 0 bases from J, the junction kept 10 bases outside the gene matches. CDR3 length: 17 residues. CDR3 protein: CASRKRRTSGDQETQYF. CDR3 coding DNA: TGTGCCAGCAGGAAAAGGAGAACTAGCGGGGACCAAGAGACCCAGTACTTC.

The chain recombines TRBV20-1 with TRBJ2-3; 11 bases align to TRBD1. Germline loops: CDR1 DFQATT, CDR2 SNEGSKA (reference sequence). V gave up 5 bases and J gave up 6 bases; unmatched junction bases: 10. This CDR3 has 15 residues. The DNA of the CDR3 is TGCAGTGCTGGTCTCCGGGACAGGGGGACCGATACGCAGTATTTT. Translated, it gives CSAGLRDRGTDTQYF.

Concerning this clonotype itself: One base away lies a much larger clone, so this may be a sequencing read error. Lacking the conserved final phenylalanine or tryptophan, this CDR3 likely reflects a read error. The rearrangement uses TRBV5-6 and TRBJ2-1; D may be TRBD1 or TRBD2 (5 bases each). The CDR3 spans 15 residues. Germline V lookup: CDR1 SGHDT, CDR2 YYEEEE. The V end lost 2 bases, the J end lost 3 bases, and 12 bases lay between the germline ends. The chain's CDR3 is CASSFRDGFYNEQFL. The CDR3 DNA follows: TGTGCCAGCAGCTTCCGGGACGGATTCTACAATGAGCAGTTCTTG.

This clonotype has just a few counts. V gene TRBV20-1 combines with J gene TRBJ2-3; TRBD2 is a possible D gene (6 bases). Deletions cut 0 bases from V and 1 base from J, with 11 bases between. The CDR3 spans 15 residues. Looked up from germline, CDR1 is DFQATT and CDR2 is SNEGSKA (reference sequence). The CDR3 is CSARESGSGTDTQYF. The CDR3 nucleotides are TGCAGTGCTAGAGAGAGCGGGTCCGGCACAGATACGCAGTATTTT.

This rearrangement joins TRBV29-1 to TRBJ2-2; D remains unclear. This CDR3 has 13 amino acids. V was trimmed by 4 bases and J by 1 base, leaving 7 bases between them. Germline values: CDR1 SQVTM, CDR2 ANQGSEA. CDR3 coding DNA: TGCAGCGTTGCTGACCAGAACACCGGGGAGCTGTTTTTT. This sequence encodes CSVADQNTGELFF.

In this sample, this clonotype turned up a few times. This chain links TRBV5-4 with TRBJ2-1; D is undetermined. Germline values: CDR1 SGHNT, CDR2 YYREEE (reference sequence). The V end was cut by 2 bases, the J end by 10 bases, with 10 bases between. This CDR3 has 12 residues. The CDR3 region is CASSLLGWEQFF. CDR3 DNA sequence: TGTGCCAGCAGCTTATTGGGATGGGAGCAGTTCTTC.

This clonotype was counted a few times. This chain uses TRBV4-1 with TRBJ2-3; D not resolved. Germline assignment: CDR1 MGHRA and CDR2 YSYEKL. The germline V and J ends were trimmed by 3 bases and 3 bases, with 13 bases remaining between them. This CDR3 region has 15 residues. The CDR3 loop reads CASSQNPDPTDTQYF. The DNA for the CDR3 is TGCGCCAGCAGCCAGAACCCAGACCCGACAGATACGCAGTATTTT.

The rearrangement links TRBV6-5 to TRBJ1-1; possibly TRBD1 for D (5 bases). This CDR3 has 11 residues. Germline CDR1 reads MNHEY; CDR2 reads SVGAGI. The DNA of the CDR3 is TGTGCGTCCAAAGAGGGGCCTGAAGCTTTCTTT. Translation: CASKEGPEAFF.

Only a few counts were recorded for this clonotype. The V call is TRBV7-9, the J call TRBJ2-1; 12 nucleotides agree with TRBD2. The CDR3 totals 18 residues. Germline V gives CDR1 SEHNR, CDR2 FQNEAQ (reference sequence). The V segment lost 5 bases and the J segment 1 base; nucleotides outside the gene matches: 9. The CDR3 region is CASSPGLAGPNSYNEQFF. As DNA, the CDR3 is TGTGCCAGCAGCCCCGGACTAGCGGGGCCAAATTCCTACAATGAGCAGTTCTTC.

The sample holds a few counts of this clonotype. The chain employs TRBV5-1 and TRBJ2-7; 8 nucleotides align to TRBD1. The germline V gene has CDR1 SGHRS and CDR2 YFSETQ. J was trimmed by 3 bases and V by 3 bases; bases with no gene match: 11. CDR3 length: 16 amino acids. The CDR3 loop is CASSSLPGQDRYEQYF. The CDR3 DNA reads TGCGCCAGCAGCTCGCTACCGGGACAGGATCGCTACGAGCAGTACTTC.

J is TRBJ2-5 and V is TRBV12-3 or TRBV12-4; 8 nucleotides line up with TRBD2. J gave up 11 bases and V 7 bases, and 15 bases lay outside the gene matches. This CDR3 contains 14 residues. CDR3 DNA sequence: TGTGCCAGCACCCCGGGACTAGGGATCTATGAGCAGTACTTC. It specifies CASTPGLGIYEQYF.

This clonotype came up once. The chain employs TRBV20-1 and TRBJ2-1; TRBD1 or TRBD2 may be the D gene (5 bases each). The V end lost 3 bases, the J end lost 7 bases, and 16 bases lay between the germline ends. CDR1 DFQATT and CDR2 SNEGSKA come from the germline V gene (reference sequence). CDR3 size: 14 residues. The CDR3 bases are TGCAGTGCTAGCCACGGGGCAGAAATAAATGAGCAGTTCTTC. Protein: CSASHGAEINEQFF.

This clonotype was recorded only once. V is TRBV12-5 and J is TRBJ2-7; perhaps TRBD2 as D (8 bases). The V end lost 3 bases, the J end lost 7 bases, and 25 bases lay between the germline ends. The germline V gene encodes CDR1 LGHNT and CDR2 FRNRAP. This CDR3 has 17 amino acids. Written as DNA, the CDR3 is TGTGCTAGTGGTTTTTACGGGAGGGGGGACAGCTACAATGAGCAGTACTTC. Residues: CASGFYGRGDSYNEQYF.

The V gene is TRBV20-1, the J gene TRBJ1-2; 12 nucleotides agree with TRBD1. The V gene's germline CDR1 is DFQATT and CDR2 SNEGSKA (reference sequence). After removal of 4 bases from V and 6 bases from J, the junction contained 12 bases not matched to a gene. There are 16 residues in the CDR3. CDR3 sequence (DNA): TGCAGTGCTATTCGACCATTCCGGGACAGGGGGCATGGCTACACCTTC. This encodes CSAIRPFRDRGHGYTF.

V is TRBV7-3 and J is TRBJ2-1, with TRBD2 matching 7 bases. Germline trimming cut 5 bases from V and 6 bases from J; bases unmatched to any gene: 10. This CDR3 spans 15 amino acids. The germline V gene encodes CDR1 SGHTA and CDR2 FQGTGA. The CDR3 DNA reads as TGTGCCAGCAGCCCCCTCCGCGGGAGTATCAATGAGCAGTTCTTC. Protein: CASSPLRGSINEQFF.

The table lists this clonotype with a count of one. The rearrangement uses TRBV9 and TRBJ2-5; D is ambiguous. The J call is doubtful: the DNA matches TRBJ2-7 better. This CDR3 is built from 14 residues. Per the germline V gene, CDR1 is SGDLS and CDR2 is YYNGEE. CDR3 bases: TGTGCCAGCAGCGTAGAGCGTGGTACGCACGAGCAGTACTTC. Translated: CASSVERGTHEQYF.

The rearrangement joins TRBV7-2 to TRBJ2-1; D is ambiguous. Germline V CDR1 and CDR2: SGHTA, FQGNSA. This CDR3 has 12 amino acids. V lost 1 base to trimming and J lost 6 bases, with 4 bases between them. CDR3 loop: CASSLEFNEQFF. CDR3 nucleotide sequence: TGTGCCAGCAGCTTAGAATTCAATGAGCAGTTCTTC.

The genes are TRBV5-1 and TRBJ2-1; 8 positions agree with TRBD1. V shed 4 bases and J 5 bases; nucleotides not matched to a gene: 11. The germline V gene encodes CDR1 SGHRS and CDR2 YFSETQ. CDR3 length: 16 residues. The CDR3 reads CASSGRRTGIHNEQFF. CDR3 in DNA: TGCGCCAGCAGCGGACGCCGGACAGGGATCCACAATGAGCAGTTCTTC.

This chain joins TRBV20-1 and TRBJ2-4; no clear D gene. Near its end, the DNA agrees better with TRBJ2-5, so the J call may be wrong. Germline CDR1 DFQATT, CDR2 SNEGSKA (reference sequence). CDR3 size: 12 residues. The CDR3 reads CSADPARQTQYF. The CDR3 DNA reads TGCAGTGCCGACCCGGCTAGGCAGACCCAGTACTTC.

Only a few counts were recorded for this clonotype. The rearrangement uses TRBV2 and TRBJ2-5; the D gene is possibly TRBD2 (5 bases). The germline V and J ends were trimmed by 10 bases and 11 bases, with 26 bases remaining between them. Germline V lookup: CDR1 SNHLY, CDR2 FYNNEI. The CDR3 is 14 amino acids. CDR3 protein: CATSPGNLRHEQYF. CDR3 DNA: TGTGCCACCTCACCCGGGAATCTGCGTCATGAGCAGTACTTC.

This clonotype has a handful of counts. V is TRBV7-9 and J is TRBJ1-4, with 7 bases lining up with TRBD1. V dropped 5 bases and J dropped 8; count of bases not matched to a gene: 11. The germline V gene has CDR1 SEHNR and CDR2 FQNEAQ (reference sequence). The CDR3 spans 15 residues. The CDR3 sequence: CASSPPGGVDEKLFF. CDR3 nucleotide sequence: TGTGCCAGCAGCCCACCAGGGGGAGTCGACGAAAAACTGTTTTTT.

This clonotype was seen once. V gene TRBV4-1 combines with J gene TRBJ2-1; D not certain. The CDR3 covers 15 residues. V lost 1 base to trimming and J lost 7 bases, with 14 bases between them. Germline CDR1 is MGHRA and CDR2 is YSYEKL. CDR3 nucleotide sequence: TGCGCCAGCAGCCAAGGGGAAGGGAATGGGAATGAGCAGTTCTTC. It yields the protein CASSQGEGNGNEQFF.

The V gene is TRBV6-2 or TRBV6-3, the J gene TRBJ1-5; weak D call: TRBD1 (5 bases). The CDR3 consists of 14 residues. CDR1 is MNHEY and CDR2 is SVGEGT in the germline V gene. V dropped 3 bases and J dropped 6 bases, with 12 bases sitting between them. The CDR3 DNA sequence: TGTGCCAGCAGTTATGGGGGAATGGGTCAGCCCCAGCATTTT. Protein product: CASSYGGMGQPQHF.